The clone carrying this T cell receptor (beta chain) was recorded at least ten times. With 3 bases removed from V and 7 bases from J, the gap between germline ends came to 9 bases. The CDR3 is 12 amino acids. The data were taken from a study of CD8+CD57+ T cells in acquired aplastic anemia. The overall study: Sequencing produced an average of about 11 million reads per healthy donor for CD4+ cells.

The study profiled TCR beta VDJ and CDR3 using genomic DNA as template. TCRdb re-analysed the reads in MiXCR, keeping a single row per CDR3 protein. The repertoire holds roughly 150,000 distinct CDR3 sequences, with approximately 44% as singletons. The clonotype comes from a human donor in good health. J is TRBJ1-2 and V is TRBV12-3 or TRBV12-4; a possible D gene is TRBD1 (6 bases). The sequencing sample was made of sorted CD4+, CD8+, or CD8+CD57+ T cells (not recorded which) from PBMCs. The CDR3 is CASSFSGAGYTF. The CDR3 DNA reads as TGTGCCAGCAGTTTTTCGGGGGCTGGCTACACCTTC.